A selection of T cell receptor beta chains follows, all from one sample in a study of CD8 T cells in ankylosing spondylitis. MiXCR, run by TCRdb on the 5' RACE reads, gives a single entry per CDR3 protein. The sample shows about 250,000 distinct CDR3 sequences, roughly a quarter of them seen only once. Sample: blood, either unsorted or a sorted T cell fraction (not recorded which). The receptor set was obtained from a male donor with ankylosing spondylitis or in good health (not recorded which). Each CDR3 is given with its conserved first and last residue. D genes are given only for firm matches. Expanded clones are given a class, and other clones once, few, many or no size at all.

V gene,J gene,clone size,D gene,CDR3 DNA,CDR3 protein
TRBV29-1,TRBJ2-5,few,TRBD2,TGCAGCGTTGAGGGGACTAAGGCTGAGACCCAGTACTTC,CSVEGTKAETQYF
TRBV29-1,TRBJ2-5,-,-,TGCAGCGTAGAAAAAAAAGAGACCCAGTACTTC,CSVEKKETQYF
TRBV6-1,TRBJ1-1,many,TRBD1,TGTGCCAGCAGAGACAGGGCTCGGGGTACTGAAGCTTTCTTT,CASRDRARGTEAFF
TRBV29-1,TRBJ2-7,once,-,TGCAGCGTTGTTCGGGGCGCATACGAGCAGCACTTC,CSVVRGAYEQHF
TRBV10-3,TRBJ2-1,-,TRBD2,TGTGCCATCAGTGACCAAGGACTAGGCTTGGATGAGCAGTTCTTC,CAISDQGLGLDEQFF
TRBV20-1,TRBJ1-2,-,TRBD1,TGCAGTGCCCCTACCCCCAGGGGGCTTGGCTACACCTTC,CSAPTPRGLGYTF
TRBV5-4,TRBJ1-2,once,-,TGTGCCAGCCAGAGAGGGCTTCAGGACTATGGCTACACCTTC,CASQRGLQDYGYTF
TRBV20-1,TRBJ1-1,many,-,TGCAGTGCTAGAGAGGCCACCTGGAACACTGAAGCTTTCTTT,CSAREATWNTEAFF
TRBV18,TRBJ2-3,-,-,TGTGCCAGCTCTCTCGACCTACCCCCAGATACGCAGTATTTT,CASSLDLPPDTQYF
TRBV7-9,TRBJ1-1,-,-,TGTGCCAGCAGCTTAAGATCCGGAGACACTGAAGCTTTCTTT,CASSLRSGDTEAFF
TRBV7-2,TRBJ2-1,many,-,TGTGCCAGCAGCTTAGCTCCGGGATCTGGGAATGAGCAGTTCTTC,CASSLAPGSGNEQFF
TRBV12-3/TRBV12-4,TRBJ2-2,few,TRBD1,TGTGCCAGCACCTTGGGACAGCCGAACACCGGGGAGCTGTTTTTT,CASTLGQPNTGELFF
TRBV29-1,TRBJ2-1,few,-,TGCAGCGTTTCAAGTAGTGACGGGGCCCTCTTGGGTGAGCAGTTCTTC,CSVSSSDGALLGEQFF
TRBV20-1,TRBJ1-2,few,TRBD1,TGCAGTGCCCTCTTGGACAGGGGGGACTATGGCTACACCTTC,CSALLDRGDYGYTF
TRBV20-1,TRBJ2-5,many,TRBD1,TGCAGTGCCCTGGACAGGGTTCTGTGGGAGACCCAGTACTTC,CSALDRVLWETQYF
TRBV29-1,TRBJ2-5,many,TRBD2,TGCAGCGTTTGGCTAGCGGGTGAGACCCAGTACTTC,CSVWLAGETQYF
TRBV20-1,TRBJ2-5,many,TRBD2,TGCAGTGCTAGAGATTCCGAGACTAGCGGGGAGGCCCAGTACTTC,CSARDSETSGEAQYF
TRBV7-3,TRBJ2-1,-,-,TGTGCCAGCAGACGACAGCCCTACAATGAGCAGTTCTTC,CASRRQPYNEQFF
TRBV29-1,TRBJ2-5,-,TRBD1,TGCAGCGCCAGGACAGGGTTTGAGCAAGAGACCCAGTACTTC,CSARTGFEQETQYF
TRBV2,TRBJ1-2,many,-,TGTGCCAGCAGTGAAGCGCTTCCCAGCTATGGCTACACCTTC,CASSEALPSYGYTF
TRBV20-1,TRBJ2-7,many,-,TGCAGTGCTAGTTTCGACTCGGGAGCGATGCAGTACTTC,CSASFDSGAMQYF
TRBV20-1,TRBJ1-1,-,TRBD1,TGCAGTGCTTTCCCCTTGACAGGGCGGAACACTGAAGCTTTCTTT,CSAFPLTGRNTEAFF
TRBV20-1,TRBJ1-5,-,-,TGCAGTGCTAGACGCCCCATCTCCAGGGAGAATCAGCCCCAGCATTTT,CSARRPISRENQPQHF
TRBV10-1,TRBJ2-7,few,-,TGCGCCAGCAGTACCCGGGACGGCTACGAGCAGTACTTC,CASSTRDGYEQYF
TRBV20-1,TRBJ2-7,-,TRBD1,TGCAGTGCTGACCACCAGGGACAGGGGGTCTACGAGCAGTACTTC,CSADHQGQGVYEQYF
TRBV10-3,TRBJ2-3,few,-,TGTGCCATCAGTGAGGCCCCTAGCACAGATACGCAGTATTTT,CAISEAPSTDTQYF
TRBV4-1,TRBJ2-1,many,-,TGCGCCAGCAGCCAGGCCCGACTTTTTGAGCAGTTCTTC,CASSQARLFEQFF
TRBV20-1,TRBJ1-2,many,-,TGCAGTGCTAGAGGCCCCCTTAACTATGGCTACACCTTC,CSARGPLNYGYTF
TRBV4-1,TRBJ2-3,-,TRBD2,TGCGCCAGCAGCCAGCCGCGGCGGGGGGTTGCAGCAGATACGCAGTATTTT,CASSQPRRGVAADTQYF
TRBV20-1,TRBJ2-5,few,-,TGCAGTGCTAGAGGTGGGGGCCGAGAGACCCAGTACTTC,CSARGGGRETQYF
TRBV7-2,TRBJ2-5,-,-,TGTGCCAGCAGCTTACCAGAGCGAGAGACCCAGTACTTC,CASSLPERETQYF
TRBV20-1,TRBJ2-7,few,-,TGCAGTGCTCTAGTTTCCGGGTCCCCCGAGCAGTACTTC,CSALVSGSPEQYF
TRBV20-1,TRBJ2-5,few,TRBD2,TGCAGTGAAGCGGGGCGGGGCTCCCAAGAGACCCAGTACTTC,CSEAGRGSQETQYF
TRBV20-1,TRBJ2-3,-,-,TGCAGTGCACCCAAGTCGGCAGATACGCAGTATTTT,CSAPKSADTQYF
TRBV7-9,TRBJ2-4,many,TRBD1,TGTGCCAGCAGCTTAGTCGCAGGGGGCGCAGAAAACATTCAGTACTTC,CASSLVAGGAENIQYF
TRBV15,TRBJ2-7,few,-,TGTGCCACCAGCAGAGCGGGAACTCTCGAGCAGTACTTC,CATSRAGTLEQYF
TRBV29-1,TRBJ1-2,few,TRBD1,TGCAGCGTTGGAGACAGGGATAGTGATGGCTACACCTTC,CSVGDRDSDGYTF
TRBV3-1,TRBJ2-7,-,TRBD2,TGTGCCAGCAGTAGCCTAGCGGGGGGGCCAGAGCAGTACTTC,CASSSLAGGPEQYF
TRBV6-1,TRBJ2-4,-,TRBD1,TGTGCCAGCAGCCTCACCGGGACAGGAGCCAAAAACATTCAGTACTTC,CASSLTGTGAKNIQYF
TRBV29-1,TRBJ2-7,many,-,TGCAGCGTTTTGGCCCCCGGAGGTCACGAGCAGTACTTC,CSVLAPGGHEQYF
TRBV29-1,TRBJ2-3,-,-,TGCAGCGTGGAGCCAGGGAGCACAGATACGCAGTATTTT,CSVEPGSTDTQYF
TRBV12-3/TRBV12-4,TRBJ1-1,-,TRBD1,TGTGCCAGCAGTTCCTGGACAGGGGATGAAGCTTTCTTT,CASSSWTGDEAFF
TRBV15,TRBJ2-7,few,-,TGTGCCACCAGCAGAGATTACGTCAGCTCGGGGGAGCAGTACTTC,CATSRDYVSSGEQYF
TRBV6-4,TRBJ1-2,few,-,TGTGCCAGCCCGGGCCAAAGTTGTGGGTTTGGGGACTATGGCTACACCTTC,CASPGQSCGFGDYGYTF
TRBV12-3/TRBV12-4,TRBJ2-3,many,-,TGTGCCAGCAGAACCGGGGTAACATCAGATACGCAGTATTTT,CASRTGVTSDTQYF
TRBV7-2,TRBJ2-1,-,-,TGTGCCAGCAGCCGCCAAGTTCGGGGAAATGAGCAGTTCTTC,CASSRQVRGNEQFF
TRBV6-5,TRBJ2-5,few,-,TGTGCCAGCAGTTACAATGGAGAAGAGACCCAGTACTTC,CASSYNGEETQYF
TRBV20-1,TRBJ1-1,many,TRBD1,TGCAGTGCTAAAAGGACAGGGGGGATCATGAACACTGAAGCTTTCTTT,CSAKRTGGIMNTEAFF
TRBV5-1,TRBJ2-1,few,-,TGCGCCAGCAGCGTGAGGCTAGCGAACAATGAGCAGTTCTTC,CASSVRLANNEQFF
TRBV19,TRBJ1-5,few,-,TGTGCCAGTAATCCAGGCCGCGTCGGTCAGCCCCAGCATTTT,CASNPGRVGQPQHF